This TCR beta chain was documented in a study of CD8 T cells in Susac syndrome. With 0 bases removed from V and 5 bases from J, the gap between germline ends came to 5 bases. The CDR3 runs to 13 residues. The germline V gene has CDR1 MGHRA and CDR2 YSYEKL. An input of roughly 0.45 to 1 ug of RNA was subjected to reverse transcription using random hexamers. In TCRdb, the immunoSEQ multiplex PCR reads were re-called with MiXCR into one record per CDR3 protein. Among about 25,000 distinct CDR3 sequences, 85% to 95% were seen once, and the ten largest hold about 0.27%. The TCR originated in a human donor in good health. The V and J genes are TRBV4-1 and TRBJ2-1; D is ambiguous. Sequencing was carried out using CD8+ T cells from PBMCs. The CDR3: CASSQDTDNEQFF. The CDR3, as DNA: TGCGCCAGCAGCCAAGATACCGACAATGAGCAGTTCTTC.